This T cell receptor (beta chain) derives from a study of CD8+CD57+ T cells in acquired aplastic anemia. At the level of the study: The mean DNA yield obtained from sorted CD4+ and CD8+ cells came to 3 to 3.5 ug. Study outcomes and limitations: Researchers reported that CD8+ Simpson's diversity was not significantly different in patients versus controls. Between patients and controls, around 31 CD8+ CDR3 sequences were found in common.

As for this clonotype: Its antigen is currently unknown.

The use of genomic DNA as template underpinned the TCR beta VDJ and CDR3 profiling. MiXCR was run by TCRdb on the reads, yielding one entry per CDR3 protein. The table records under 200,000 distinct CDR3 sequences, less than 60% of them present only once. It was patients with CD8+CD57+ cell expansion by flow cytometry who were chosen for sequencing. With no exception, the patients had severe acquired aplastic anemia. The CDR3 is made up of 14 amino acids. CDR1 and CDR2 (germline): ENHRY, SYGVKD. Trimming removed 3 bases from V and 2 bases from J, with 10 bases in between. Material: sorted CD4+, CD8+, or CD8+CD57+ T cells (not recorded which) from PBMCs. This sequence was found in a human donor with aplastic anemia. This sequence joins TRBV10-3 and TRBJ1-2, with D tentatively TRBD1 (6 bases). The CDR3 nucleotides are TGTGCCATCAGTGACGGACAGTCAAACTATGGCTACACCTTC. It translates to CAISDGQSNYGYTF.